Below are 7 T cell receptor beta chains sequenced from a single sample in a study of blood T cell repertoires in COVID-19 (TCRdb year 2020). Library method: the immunoSEQ multiplex PCR assay. TCRdb stores this immuneACCESS table with in-frame sequences only. Part of the clones is absent; in the studies checked, under half of the shortfall reflects unresolved V genes, and no reason is known for the rest. Within this sample are roughly 150,000 clones, with around 87% of them counted one time only. The ten biggest clones cover about 2.6% of the sample. Sequences were obtained from peripheral blood. These receptors all stem from a woman of 80 years or more with COVID-19, enrolled during active disease.

This clone was recorded once. CDR3 coding DNA: TGTGCCAGCAGCGTATCGGGGATGACCGAAGCTTTCTTT. Residues: CASSVSGMTEAFF. The rearrangement links TRBV9 to TRBJ1-1; D gene ambiguous. The CDR3 runs 13 residues. CDR1 is SGDLS and CDR2 is YYNGEE in the germline V gene. V was cut by 1 base and J by 8 bases, with 12 bases left in between.

The V gene is TRBV18, the J gene TRBJ1-1; 8 nucleotides agree with TRBD1. CDR3 length: 15 residues. J lost 4 bases, V lost 3 bases, and 7 bases had no gene match. Per germline, CDR1 KGHSH and CDR2 LQKENI. CDR3: CASSPQQGVSTEAFF. In nucleotides, the CDR3 is TGTGCCAGCTCACCGCAACAGGGGGTGAGCACTGAAGCTTTCTTT.

This chain connects TRBV6-1 to TRBJ2-3, with 13 bases matching TRBD2. This CDR3 region has 15 residues. Losses at the gene ends were 0 bases for V and 6 bases for J; bases not matched to a gene: 0. Per germline, CDR1 MNHNS and CDR2 SASEGT. The CDR3 protein is CASSEATSGRDTQYF. The CDR3 nucleotides are TGTGCCAGCAGTGAAGCGACTAGCGGGAGGGATACGCAGTATTTT.

The chain employs TRBV6-5 and TRBJ2-1; D is unresolved. CDR3 size: 15 residues. V shed 4 bases and J shed 3 bases, with 13 bases lying between them. Germline-derived CDR1 and CDR2 are MNHEY and SVGAGI. For the CDR3, the DNA is TGTGCCAGCAGTTCCCATATGGAGCTCTACAATGAGCAGTTCTTC. This sequence encodes CASSSHMELYNEQFF.

This rearrangement joins TRBV6-5 to TRBJ1-3; D is possibly TRBD1 (5 bases). V was shortened by 5 bases and J by 4 bases, with 9 bases between the two germline ends. The CDR3 totals 13 residues. Germline values: CDR1 MNHEY, CDR2 SVGAGI. The CDR3 DNA reads TGTGCCAGCAGTCCCCACAGGGGAAACACCATATATTTT. Protein product: CASSPHRGNTIYF.

The gene calls are TRBV14 and TRBJ2-5, with 10 positions matching TRBD1. Germline trimming cut 1 base from V and 0 bases from J; bases unmatched to any gene: 2. Germline values: CDR1 SGHDN, CDR2 FVKESK. There are 16 residues in the CDR3. The CDR3 nucleotides are TGTGCCAGCAGCCAAGGGGACAGGGGCAACCAAGAGACCCAGTACTTC. Amino acid sequence: CASSQGDRGNQETQYF.

The rearrangement joins TRBV28 to TRBJ2-4; 9 nucleotides match TRBD2. The CDR3 length is 16 residues. The germline V gene has CDR1 MDHEN and CDR2 SYDVKM. V gave up 2 bases and J gave up 6 bases; unmatched junction bases: 8. The CDR3 bases are TGTGCCAGCAGTTTACTTGCGGGAGGGCCCGGAAACATTCAGTACTTC. This gives the protein CASSLLAGGPGNIQYF.